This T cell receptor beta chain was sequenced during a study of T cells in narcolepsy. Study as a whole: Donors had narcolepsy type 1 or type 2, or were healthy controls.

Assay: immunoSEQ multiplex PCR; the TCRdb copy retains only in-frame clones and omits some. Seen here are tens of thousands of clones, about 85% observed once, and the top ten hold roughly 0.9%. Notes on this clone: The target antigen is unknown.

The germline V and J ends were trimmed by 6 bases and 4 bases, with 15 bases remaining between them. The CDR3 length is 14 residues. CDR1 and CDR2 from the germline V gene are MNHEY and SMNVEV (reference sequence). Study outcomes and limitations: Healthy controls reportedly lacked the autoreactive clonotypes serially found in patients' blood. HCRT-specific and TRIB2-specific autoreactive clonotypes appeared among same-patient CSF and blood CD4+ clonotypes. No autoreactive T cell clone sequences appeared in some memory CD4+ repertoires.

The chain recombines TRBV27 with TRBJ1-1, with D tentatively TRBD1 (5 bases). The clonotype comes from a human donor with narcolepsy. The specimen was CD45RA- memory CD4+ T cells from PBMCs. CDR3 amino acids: CASSRTRQPTEAFF. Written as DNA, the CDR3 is TGTGCCAGCAGCCGAACCCGACAGCCCACTGAAGCTTTCTTT.